The 31 T cell receptor beta chains reported below all come from one sample, sequenced in a study of T cell responses to AZD1222 COVID-19 vaccine. Only in-frame clones appear in the TCRdb table, and some are missing; sequencing was by immunoSEQ multiplex PCR. The sample lists tens of thousands of clones; 85% to 90% were seen once. Sequencing was performed on peripheral blood, taken on day 0 of AZD1222 vaccination. Every receptor here comes from an adult in good health.

This chain connects TRBV7-3 to TRBJ1-6, with D maybe TRBD1 (5 bases). V gave up 1 base and J gave up 6 bases, with 13 bases separating them. Per germline, CDR1 SGHTA and CDR2 FQGTGA. The CDR3 has 16 residues. The CDR3 here is CASSLNGRGLNSPLHF. CDR3 coding DNA: TGTGCCAGCAGCTTAAATGGTCGGGGCCTTAATTCACCCCTCCACTTT.

Note on this clone: This sample includes further DNA sequences coding for the same CDR3. This rearrangement joins TRBV6-4 to TRBJ2-1, with a possible D match to TRBD2 (6 bases). Trimming left V 3 bases short and J 7 bases short, with 13 bases between. Germline V gene sequence: CDR1 MRHNA, CDR2 SNTAGT. This CDR3 has 14 residues. The CDR3 DNA reads as TGTGCCAGCAGTGAAGGAGGGGATTTAAATGAGCAGTTCTTC. It yields the protein CASSEGGDLNEQFF.

This rearrangement joins TRBV3-1 (or the pseudogene TRBV3-2) to TRBJ2-1; D gene ambiguous. Germline V lookup: CDR1 LGHDT, CDR2 YNNKEL (reference sequence). With 0 bases removed from V and 0 bases from J, the gap between germline ends came to 12 bases. The CDR3 consists of 17 residues. CDR3 region: CASSQDLGPSSYNEQFF. As DNA, the CDR3 is TGTGCCAGCAGCCAAGATTTAGGACCTAGCTCCTACAATGAGCAGTTCTTC.

The J gene is TRBJ2-3, the V gene TRBV25-1; D may be TRBD2 (5 bases). The CDR3 has 16 residues. Per the germline V gene, CDR1 is MGHDK and CDR2 is SYGVNS. The V end lost 8 bases, the J end lost 6 bases, and 24 bases lay between the germline ends. CDR3 amino acids: CASAPSGSDISDTQYF. For the CDR3, the DNA is TGTGCCAGCGCCCCGAGTGGGAGCGATATATCGGATACGCAGTATTTT. Drawing the rest from reference TRBV25-1 and TRBJ2-3, the complete variable domain is EADIYQTPRYLVIGTGKKITLECSQTMGHDKMYWYQQDPGMELHLIHYSYGVNSTEKGDLSSESTVSRIRTEHFPLTLESARPSHTSQYLCASAPSGSDISDTQYFGPGTRLTVL.

This rearrangement joins TRBV19 to TRBJ1-1; the D is unclear. V was trimmed by 8 bases and J by 5 bases, leaving 12 bases between them. CDR3 length equals 12 residues. Germline CDR1 LNHDA, CDR2 SQIVND (reference sequence). CDR3 nucleotides: TGTGCCAGTTCGTTCCGGGGTACTGAAGCTTTCTTT. Translating it yields CASSFRGTEAFF.

This rearrangement joins TRBV6-6 to TRBJ2-7, with 9 positions matching TRBD1. Looked up from germline, CDR1 is MNHNY and CDR2 is SVGAGI (reference sequence). The CDR3 spans 17 residues. V lost 5 bases to trimming and J lost 2 bases; unmatched junction nucleotides: 13. The CDR3 region has the DNA TGTGCCAGCAGTCATACCCCTGGGGGACAGGGTACCTACGAGCAGTACTTC. Encoded protein: CASSHTPGGQGTYEQYF.

The V gene is TRBV3-1 (or the pseudogene TRBV3-2), the J gene TRBJ2-1, with TRBD2 as a possible D gene (6 bases). V lost 2 bases, J lost 4 bases, and 21 bases lay in between. Germline V CDR1 and CDR2: LGHDT, YNNKEL (reference sequence). This CDR3 is built from 18 residues. CDR3 nucleotide sequence: TGTGCCAGCAGCCAACCAAAAGGTGGGCTAGCGAAGTACAATGAGCAGTTCTTC. The encoded protein is CASSQPKGGLAKYNEQFF.

The CDR3 region has the DNA TGCGCCAGCAGCTTACCGGGACAGAGGAACACTGAAGCTTTCTTT. Translated: CASSLPGQRNTEAFF. The genes are TRBV5-1 and TRBJ1-1; the match to TRBD1 covers 7 bases. The J segment lost 1 base and the V segment lost 2 bases, leaving 5 bases of the junction unmatched. The CDR3 sequence is 15 residues long. The germline V gene has CDR1 SGHRS and CDR2 YFSETQ.

This chain links TRBV19 with TRBJ1-4; 8 bases match TRBD1. This CDR3 is 15 amino acids long. Per germline, CDR1 LNHDA and CDR2 SQIVND (reference sequence). The V and J ends lost 5 bases and 2 bases, in that order; junction bases with no gene match: 4. The chain's CDR3 is CASSVGQGTNEKLFF. CDR3 sequence (DNA): TGTGCCAGTAGTGTCGGACAGGGTACTAATGAAAAACTGTTTTTT. The variable domain in full, completed from reference TRBV19 and TRBJ1-4, reads DGGITQSPKYLFRKEGQNVTLSCEQNLNHDAMYWYRQDPGQGLRLIYYSQIVNDFQKGDIAEGYSVSREKKESFPLTVTSAQKNPTAFYLCASSVGQGTNEKLFFGSGTQLSVL.

The CDR3 spells CASSSDGNTEAFF. CDR3 nucleotides: TGTGCCAGCAGCTCTGACGGGAACACTGAAGCTTTCTTT. The V gene is TRBV7-2, the J gene TRBJ1-1; D remains unclear. The CDR3 loop spans 13 amino acids. Germline CDR1 and CDR2: SGHTA and FQGNSA. The V end was cut by 4 bases, the J end by 1 base, with 7 bases between.

The chain joins TRBV18 to TRBJ1-1; D call uncertain. V gave up 3 bases and J gave up 5 bases, with 13 bases separating them. Per the germline V gene, CDR1 is KGHSH and CDR2 is LQKENI. This CDR3 is 14 amino acids long. The CDR3 sequence: CASSPARRGTEAFF. The DNA of the CDR3 is TGTGCCAGCTCACCTGCCAGACGAGGGACTGAAGCTTTCTTT.

V is TRBV7-6 and J is TRBJ2-2, with 9 bases fitting TRBD2. V dropped 2 bases and J dropped 6; count of bases not matched to a gene: 7. The CDR3 runs to 16 residues. Per germline, CDR1 SGHVS and CDR2 FNYEAQ. The CDR3 bases are TGTGCCAGCAGCTTAAGAGTAGCGGGAGATTCCGGGGAGCTGTTTTTT. It specifies CASSLRVAGDSGELFF.

The rearrangement uses TRBV3-1 (or the pseudogene TRBV3-2) and TRBJ2-1; 12 bases are a match to TRBD2. CDR1 is LGHDT and CDR2 is YNNKEL in the germline V gene (reference sequence). This CDR3 has 15 amino acids. With 5 bases clipped from V and 6 bases from J, the junction kept 5 bases outside the gene matches. The chain's CDR3 is CASSKLAGGGNEQFF. Here the CDR3 DNA reads TGTGCCAGCAGCAAGCTAGCGGGAGGGGGCAATGAGCAGTTCTTC.

The rearrangement links TRBV3-1 (or the pseudogene TRBV3-2) to TRBJ2-2; 14 bases fit TRBD2. After removal of 0 bases from V and 6 bases from J, the junction contained 3 bases not matched to a gene. Germline V gene data show CDR1 as LGHDT and CDR2 as YNNKEL (reference sequence). CDR3 size: 17 residues. CDR3 in DNA: TGTGCCAGCAGCCAAGAAAGGGGACTAGCGGGAGCCGGGGAGCTGTTTTTT. The encoded protein is CASSQERGLAGAGELFF.

The rearrangement links TRBV2 to TRBJ2-7; D may be TRBD1 or TRBD2 (5 bases each). CDR3 length equals 14 residues. CDR1 and CDR2 from the germline V gene are SNHLY and FYNNEI. With 7 bases removed from V and 6 bases from J, the gap between germline ends came to 19 bases. The CDR3 loop is CASTRDAGPGEQYF. CDR3 coding DNA: TGTGCCAGCACCCGGGACGCAGGACCGGGCGAGCAGTACTTC.

The chain has TRBV2 and TRBJ2-3, with D possibly matching TRBD2 (6 bases). CDR1 is SNHLY and CDR2 is FYNNEI in the germline V gene. V shed 9 bases and J shed 4 bases, with 17 bases lying between them. This CDR3 spans 14 amino acids. CDR3 residues: CASEAGGVADTQYF. CDR3 nucleotides: TGTGCCAGTGAGGCTGGCGGGGTCGCAGATACGCAGTATTTT.

The genes are TRBV7-2 and TRBJ2-4, with D hard to call. Trimming shortened V by 3 bases and J by 4 bases, and 7 bases separated the two germline ends. In germline, CDR1 is SGHTA, CDR2 FQGNSA. This CDR3 has 13 amino acids. The CDR3: CASSFSEKNIQYF. Here the CDR3 DNA reads TGTGCCAGCAGCTTCAGTGAAAAAAACATTCAGTACTTC.

The rearrangement uses TRBV6-4 and TRBJ1-2; the match to TRBD1 covers 7 bases. The CDR3 is 14 amino acids. Germline V gives CDR1 MRHNA, CDR2 SNTAGT. V gave up 6 bases and J gave up 1 base; unmatched junction bases: 5. CDR3 sequence (DNA): TGTGCCAGCAGCCCCAGACAGGGTAACTATGGCTACACCTTC. Its translation: CASSPRQGNYGYTF.

V usage is TRBV7-2 and J usage is TRBJ2-2, with D hard to call. Looked up from germline, CDR1 is SGHTA and CDR2 is FQGNSA. CDR3 length equals 14 residues. V dropped 1 base and J dropped 5 bases, with 8 bases sitting between them. CDR3 bases: TGTGCCAGCAGCTTAGGATCTAGGACCGGGGAGCTGTTTTTT. Amino acids: CASSLGSRTGELFF.

The chain employs TRBV9 and TRBJ2-7, with TRBD2 matching 8 bases. V shed 3 bases and J 1 base; nucleotides not matched to a gene: 6. The CDR3 sequence is 15 residues long. In germline, CDR1 is SGDLS, CDR2 YYNGEE. The CDR3 nucleotides are TGTGCCAGCAGCGAGGGGCTAGCGGGTTCCTACGAGCAGTACTTC. Translated: CASSEGLAGSYEQYF.

The genes are TRBV7-8 and TRBJ1-1; TRBD1 is a possible D gene (5 bases). Germline V lookup: CDR1 SGHVS, CDR2 FQNEAQ. The CDR3 consists of 12 residues. Trimming removed 1 base from V and 7 bases from J, with 7 bases in between. The DNA for the CDR3 is TGTGCCAGCAGCTTAGGGGGACTTGAAGCTTTCTTT. Translation: CASSLGGLEAFF.

The chain combines TRBV3-1 (or the pseudogene TRBV3-2) with TRBJ2-3, with D maybe TRBD2 (6 bases). CDR3 length: 17 residues. Germline loops: CDR1 LGHDT, CDR2 YNNKEL (reference sequence). V was cut by 4 bases and J by 0 bases, with 17 bases left in between. The CDR3 sequence: CASSLPRDSPSTDTQYF. DNA of the CDR3: TGTGCCAGCAGCCTGCCTAGGGACTCCCCTAGCACAGATACGCAGTATTTT.

The gene calls are TRBV6-5 and TRBJ1-2; D remains ambiguous. The V gene lost 2 bases and the J gene lost 7 bases, with 11 bases spanning the gap. The CDR3 runs 13 residues. Germline CDR1 reads MNHEY; CDR2 reads SVGAGI. The CDR3 DNA reads as TGTGCCAGCAGTTACGGTGCCTCCCGTGGCTACACCTTC. It specifies CASSYGASRGYTF.

This chain connects TRBV5-1 to TRBJ2-1; D could derive from TRBD1 or TRBD2 (5 bases each). CDR1 and CDR2 (germline): SGHRS, YFSETQ. The CDR3 totals 14 residues. V was pared by 3 bases and J by 9 bases, with 16 bases between. As DNA, the CDR3 is TGCGCCAGCAGCTCCCGGGGCGCCTCCGCTGAGCAGTTCTTC. Translating it yields CASSSRGASAEQFF.

This clone appeared a single time. The CDR3 loop is CASSSGHPATNEKLFF. DNA of the CDR3: TGCGCCAGCAGCTCGGGACACCCTGCAACTAATGAAAAACTGTTTTTT. The V call is TRBV5-1, the J call TRBJ1-4; D possibly corresponds to TRBD1 (6 bases). The V and J ends lost 3 bases and 0 bases respectively, with 12 bases between them. Germline values: CDR1 SGHRS, CDR2 YFSETQ. CDR3 length equals 16 residues.

The V and J genes are TRBV19 and TRBJ1-2; 8 bases line up with TRBD1. This CDR3 contains 14 residues. V shed 6 bases, J shed 7 bases, and the junction held 10 bases outside the gene matches. Germline V gene data show CDR1 as LNHDA and CDR2 as SQIVND (reference sequence). CDR3 nucleotide sequence: TGTGCCAGTAGCCCAAGGCAGGGGGCGCTTGGCTACACCTTC. Residues: CASSPRQGALGYTF.

The chain carries TRBV6-4 and TRBJ2-7; 9 bases map to TRBD1. Trimming at V came to 9 bases and at J to 4 bases, leaving 1 base not matched to a gene. Germline V gene data show CDR1 as MRHNA and CDR2 as SNTAGT. This CDR3 has 11 residues. The CDR3 loop is CARGQGYEQYF. The CDR3 coding sequence is TGTGCCAGAGGACAGGGGTACGAGCAGTACTTC.

The chain joins TRBV12-3 or TRBV12-4 to TRBJ2-7, with D unclear. Trimming cost V 3 bases and J 5 bases, with 11 bases left between them. The CDR3 loop spans 13 amino acids. The CDR3, as DNA: TGTGCCAGCAGTTTTCATGGGGAACACGAGCAGTACTTC. This sequence encodes CASSFHGEHEQYF.

This sequence joins TRBV6-1 and TRBJ1-3, with D maybe TRBD1 (5 bases). V was shortened by 4 bases and J by 0 bases, with 13 bases between the two germline ends. The CDR3 consists of 16 residues. The germline V gene has CDR1 MNHNS and CDR2 SASEGT. Written as DNA, the CDR3 is TGTGCCAGCAGTGGTGGGGGAAGATACTCTGGAAACACCATATATTTT. It specifies CASSGGGRYSGNTIYF.

The rearrangement joins TRBV24-1 to TRBJ1-2; D remains unclear. The CDR3 runs 13 residues. V gave up 3 bases and J gave up 8 bases, with 12 bases separating them. CDR1 KGHDR and CDR2 SFDVKD come from the germline V gene. The CDR3: CATSDRPKRGYTF. The CDR3, as DNA: TGTGCCACCAGTGATCGTCCCAAGAGGGGCTACACCTTC.

The chain is built from TRBV3-1 (or the pseudogene TRBV3-2) and TRBJ2-5; D remains unclear. The V and J ends lost 3 bases and 5 bases respectively, with 22 bases between them. This CDR3 contains 17 residues. The germline CDR1 and CDR2 sequences are LGHDT and YNNKEL (reference sequence). As DNA, the CDR3 is TGTGCCAGCAGCCATAATCGTCCGGGTAGTTTTATGGAGACCCAGTACTTC. The encoded protein is CASSHNRPGSFMETQYF.